The clone carrying this TCR beta chain was detected only a few times. The data originate from a study of T-cell memory formation after mild COVID-19. The germline V and J ends were trimmed by 0 bases and 4 bases, with 12 bases remaining between them. Germline CDR1 SGHTA, CDR2 FQGNSA. CDR3 length equals 15 residues. TCRdb processed the 5' RACE reads anew with MiXCR; each CDR3 protein has one entry. The sample records 300,000 to 350,000 distinct CDR3 sequences, roughly a fifth being singletons. This chain joins TRBV7-2 and TRBJ1-2; possible D gene TRBD1, 5 bases. The clonotype was recovered from a man younger than 35 who had mild COVID-19 (a few samples of this study predate the infection). Cell type and time point are not known. The material sequenced was PBMCs or a T cell subset sorted from them (not recorded which). CDR3 region: CASSLASLGAYGYTF. CDR3 coding DNA: TGTGCCAGCAGCTTAGCGTCTCTTGGGGCCTATGGCTACACCTTC.